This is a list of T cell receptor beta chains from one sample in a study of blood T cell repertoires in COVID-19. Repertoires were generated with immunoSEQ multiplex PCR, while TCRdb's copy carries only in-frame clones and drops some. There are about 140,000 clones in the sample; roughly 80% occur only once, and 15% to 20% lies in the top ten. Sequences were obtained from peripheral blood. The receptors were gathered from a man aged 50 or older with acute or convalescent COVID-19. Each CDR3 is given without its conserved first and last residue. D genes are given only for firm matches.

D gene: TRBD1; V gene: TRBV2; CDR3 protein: ASSAGQGAGTEAF
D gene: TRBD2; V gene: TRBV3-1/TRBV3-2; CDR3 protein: ASSRLAWNNEQF
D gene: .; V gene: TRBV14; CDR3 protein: ASSDISRGRIANTEAF
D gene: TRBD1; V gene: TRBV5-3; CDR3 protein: ASGTGVYGEQF
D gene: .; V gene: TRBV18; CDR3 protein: ASSPDSSGNTIY
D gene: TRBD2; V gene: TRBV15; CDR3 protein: ATSRGLAGGYNEQF
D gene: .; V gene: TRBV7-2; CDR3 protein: ASSLNPRGAEAF
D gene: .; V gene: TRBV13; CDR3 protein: ASSLRGNTGELF
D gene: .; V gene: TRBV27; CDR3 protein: ATTRETQY
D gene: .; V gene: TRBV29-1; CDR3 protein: SAATAAGYT
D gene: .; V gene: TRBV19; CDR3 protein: ASSIPGWEEKLF
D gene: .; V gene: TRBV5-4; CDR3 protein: ASSLVGGETQY
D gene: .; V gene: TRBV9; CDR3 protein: ASSVRERKETQY
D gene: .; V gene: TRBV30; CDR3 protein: AWSVGSAGSVRPLH
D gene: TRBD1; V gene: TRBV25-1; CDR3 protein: ASSVDGTGYYGTEAF
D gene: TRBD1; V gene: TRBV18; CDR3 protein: ASSPGTAAYGYT
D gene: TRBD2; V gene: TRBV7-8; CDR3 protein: ASFPYAGLAGGLVNEQF
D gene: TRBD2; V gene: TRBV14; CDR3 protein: ASRPSGAPDTQY
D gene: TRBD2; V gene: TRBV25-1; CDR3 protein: ASSGWEGSSYNEQF
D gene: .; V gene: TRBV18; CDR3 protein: ASSVQGGTEAF
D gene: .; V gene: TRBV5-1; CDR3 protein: ASRNLQGGSGGELF
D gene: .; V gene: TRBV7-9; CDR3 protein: ASSQRQTGPNTGELF
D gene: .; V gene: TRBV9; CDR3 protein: ASSVEGVVTDTQY
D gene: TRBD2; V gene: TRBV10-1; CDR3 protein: ASSPGLDGETQY
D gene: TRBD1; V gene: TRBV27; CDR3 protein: ASSPRTGGETQY
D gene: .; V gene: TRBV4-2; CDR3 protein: ASSQDFSGGFGYT
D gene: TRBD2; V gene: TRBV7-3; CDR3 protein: ASSRLAGDTDTQY
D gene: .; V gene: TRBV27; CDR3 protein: ASSRGSPYNEQF
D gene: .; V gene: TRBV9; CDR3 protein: ASSVEGGDSEQF
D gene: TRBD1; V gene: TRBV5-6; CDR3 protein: ASSRDSSYNSPLH
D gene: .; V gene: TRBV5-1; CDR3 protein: ASSSPQGSGELF
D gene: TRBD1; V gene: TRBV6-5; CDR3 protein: ASTGTGWGTGELF
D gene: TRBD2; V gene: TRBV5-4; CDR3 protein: ASSLGGLAGAQETQY
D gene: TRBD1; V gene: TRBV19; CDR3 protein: ASSGQGPNTEAF
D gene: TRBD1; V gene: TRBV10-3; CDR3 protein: ASRQGDYGYT
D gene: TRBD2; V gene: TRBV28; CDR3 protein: ASSLSTSGNQETQY
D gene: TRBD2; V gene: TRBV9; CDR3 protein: ASTVIAGASTDTQY
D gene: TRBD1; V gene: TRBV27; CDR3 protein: ASRLLPGQGDSDTQY
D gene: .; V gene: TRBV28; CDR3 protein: ASSLMRAEAF
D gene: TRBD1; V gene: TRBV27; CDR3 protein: ASSRAQGSRGNTEAF
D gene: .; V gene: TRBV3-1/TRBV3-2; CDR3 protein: ASSHSRVFEQF
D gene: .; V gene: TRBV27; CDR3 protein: ASSSGTSYNEQF
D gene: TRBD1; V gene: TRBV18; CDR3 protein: ASSPGTGGLGEQF
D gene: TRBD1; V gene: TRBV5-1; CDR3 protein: ASSLVSGTGGRSPLH
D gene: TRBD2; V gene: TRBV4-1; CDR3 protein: ASSRSSGVGETQY
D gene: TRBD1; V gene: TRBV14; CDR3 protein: ASRLTGAINYGYT
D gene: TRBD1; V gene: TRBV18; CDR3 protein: ASSPGTGNREDQPQH
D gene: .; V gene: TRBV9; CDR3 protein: ASSGQYGNYGYT
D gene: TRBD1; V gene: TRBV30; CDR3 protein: AWHNRGGNYGYT
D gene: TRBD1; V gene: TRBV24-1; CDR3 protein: ATSVGGAIRETQY
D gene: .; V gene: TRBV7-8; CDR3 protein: ASSELTGTGELF
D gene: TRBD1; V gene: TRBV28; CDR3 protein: ASSPPGQGNYGYT
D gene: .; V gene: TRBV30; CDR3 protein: AWSVPKRTDEGELF
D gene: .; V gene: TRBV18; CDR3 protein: ASSPDRSRAEAF
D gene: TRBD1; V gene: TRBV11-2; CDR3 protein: ASSFTGQGYTEAF
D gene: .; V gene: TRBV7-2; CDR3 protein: ASSSNLRFKDTEAF
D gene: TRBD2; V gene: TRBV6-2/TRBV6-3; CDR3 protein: ASSYRDYGRYSSYNEQF
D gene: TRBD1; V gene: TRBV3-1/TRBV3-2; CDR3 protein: ASRGTGGWTEAF
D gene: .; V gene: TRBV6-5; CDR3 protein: ASRPGRVVEKLF